These T cell receptor beta chains were read from a single sample in a study of Graves' ophthalmopathy and Graves' hyperthyroidism. One entry per CDR3 protein results from TCRdb running MiXCR on the multiplex PCR reads. This table holds some 520,000 distinct CDR3 sequences, around 14% found once. The sample consisted of blood. These receptors all stem from a woman aged 30 to 39 with Graves' ophthalmopathy. Each CDR3 is given with its conserved first and last residue. The order of the fields is D gene, V gene, J gene, clone size, CDR3 protein, CDR3 DNA. A D gene is named only where the DNA matches it firmly. The size field is filled for only some rows; it gives once, few, many or a size class.

-	TRBV30	TRBJ2-7	few	CAWSVDRRLHEQYF	TGTGCCTGGAGTGTCGACCGACGACTCCACGAGCAGTACTTC
-	TRBV4-2	TRBJ2-2	-	CASSTMGWGDVDTGELFF	TGTGCCAGCAGCACCATGGGATGGGGGGATGTGGACACCGGGGAGCTGTTTTTT
-	TRBV6-5	TRBJ1-6	many	CASSYRHKPDSYNSPLHF	TGTGCCAGCAGTTACCGCCACAAACCTGACTCCTATAATTCACCCCTCCACTTT
-	TRBV6-5	TRBJ1-1	many	CASSYWAAPGTEAFF	TGTGCCAGCAGTTATTGGGCAGCCCCTGGCACTGAAGCTTTCTTT
-	TRBV20-1	TRBJ1-1	many	CSARDTPSRLGTEAFF	TGCAGTGCTAGAGATACCCCCTCCCGCTTGGGCACTGAAGCTTTCTTT
-	TRBV29-1	TRBJ1-2	many	CSVGLGGLNYGYTF	TGCAGCGTTGGTTTGGGGGGGCTTAACTATGGCTACACCTTC
TRBD1	TRBV5-1	TRBJ1-1	many	CASSFPDRANTEAFF	TGCGCCAGCAGCTTCCCAGACAGGGCGAACACTGAAGCTTTCTTT
TRBD1	TRBV6-5	TRBJ2-5	many	CASSYGTGVGEYQETQYF	TGTGCCAGCAGTTACGGGACAGGGGTCGGGGAGTACCAAGAGACCCAGTACTTC
TRBD1	TRBV11-2	TRBJ1-1	few	CASSLGSRTGRRARAFF	TGTGCCAGCAGCTTAGGAAGTAGGACAGGGCGGCGCGCCCGGGCTTTCTTT
-	TRBV6-1	TRBJ1-6	many	CASSHQNYSPLHF	TGTGCCAGCAGTCACCAAAATTATTCACCCCTCCACTTT
TRBD1	TRBV6-2/TRBV6-3	TRBJ1-2	many	CASSYSFGQGEIIYGYTF	TGTGCCAGCAGTTACTCGTTTGGACAGGGTGAAATAATATATGGCTACACCTTC
-	TRBV12-3/TRBV12-4	TRBJ1-1	many	CASSLTSVNTEAFF	TGTGCCAGCAGTTTAACAAGTGTAAACACTGAAGCTTTCTTT
-	TRBV7-7	TRBJ1-1	many	CAALADTEAFF	TGTGCTGCCCTGGCAGACACTGAAGCTTTCTTT
-	TRBV19	TRBJ2-7	-	CASSQHGAYEQYF	TGTGCCAGTAGTCAACACGGGGCCTACGAGCAGTACTTC
TRBD2	TRBV6-1	TRBJ2-2	many	CASSEHKGLAGRPGELFF	TGTGCCAGCAGTGAACACAAGGGACTAGCGGGTAGACCCGGGGAGCTGTTTTTT
-	TRBV10-3	TRBJ2-7	many	CAISESGRFRTPNLYEQYF	TGTGCCATCAGTGAGTCTGGACGATTTCGTACCCCTAACCTCTACGAGCAGTACTTC
-	TRBV28	TRBJ1-2	many	CASSSHAGNYGYTF	TGTGCCAGCAGTTCTCACGCAGGCAACTATGGCTACACCTTC
TRBD1	TRBV30	TRBJ2-5	many	CAWRSWGQGVQETQYF	TGTGCCTGGAGATCTTGGGGACAGGGGGTTCAAGAGACCCAGTACTTC
-	TRBV28	TRBJ1-1	many	CASHSNTEAFF	TGTGCCAGCCACTCGAACACTGAAGCTTTCTTT
TRBD2	TRBV2	TRBJ2-5	-	CASSDLSGGHPTQETQYF	TGTGCCAGCAGTGATTTGTCGGGAGGGCACCCAACCCAAGAGACCCAGTACTTC
TRBD2	TRBV11-2	TRBJ2-2	many	CASSHGLAENTGELFF	TGTGCCAGCAGCCACGGACTAGCGGAGAACACCGGGGAGCTGTTTTTT
TRBD1	TRBV15	TRBJ1-1	many	CATSRVRYRGTAFF	TGTGCCACCAGCAGAGTCCGTTACAGGGGGACGGCTTTCTTT
-	TRBV7-6	TRBJ2-6	many	CASSLRETGANVLTF	TGTGCCAGCAGCTTAAGGGAGACTGGGGCCAACGTCCTGACTTTC
-	TRBV11-2	TRBJ2-5	many	CASSPRGEQETQYF	TGTGCCAGCAGCCCACGGGGTGAACAAGAGACCCAGTACTTC
-	TRBV6-5	TRBJ2-2	many	CASSTLHPGLKTGELFF	TGTGCCAGCAGTACCCTCCATCCGGGACTTAAGACCGGGGAGCTGTTTTTT
-	TRBV5-1	TRBJ2-5	-	CASSLPVSLGETQYF	TGCGCCAGCAGCTTACCAGTTTCCTTGGGGGAGACCCAGTACTTC
-	TRBV6-1	TRBJ2-4	many	CASKGIGNIKYF	TGTGCCAGCAAGGGAATTGGAAACATTAAGTACTTC
-	TRBV14	TRBJ2-2	many	CASSQDRGTGELFF	TGTGCCAGCAGCCAAGATCGGGGAACCGGGGAGCTGTTTTTT
-	TRBV24-1	TRBJ2-5	many	CATSDSTSLETQYF	TGTGCCACCAGTGACAGCACTAGCCTAGAGACCCAGTACTTC
-	TRBV13	TRBJ2-2	-	CASSLLQGSTGELFF	TGTGCCAGCAGCTTACTACAGGGAAGCACCGGGGAGCTGTTTTTT
-	TRBV10-3	TRBJ2-7	many	CAISESTGSEQYF	TGTGCCATCAGTGAGTCGACCGGTTCCGAGCAGTACTTC
-	TRBV4-1	TRBJ2-7	many	CASSPRTGDYEQYF	TGCGCCAGCAGCCCCCGCACAGGAGACTACGAGCAGTACTTC
TRBD1	TRBV12-3/TRBV12-4	TRBJ1-5	many	CASSLKGRGSSPQHF	TGTGCCAGCAGTTTAAAGGGCAGGGGGTCGTCGCCCCAGCATTTT
-	TRBV11-3	TRBJ2-7	many	CASSLDPKTEQYF	TGTGCCAGCAGCTTGGACCCAAAGACCGAGCAGTACTTC
TRBD2	TRBV27	TRBJ2-5	-	CASSLWGTSGVGGSKETQYF	TGTGCCAGCAGTTTATGGGGGACTAGCGGGGTAGGGGGCTCCAAAGAGACCCAGTACTTC
TRBD1	TRBV9	TRBJ2-7	many	CASSASKTGGLEEQYF	TGTGCCAGCAGCGCGAGTAAGACAGGGGGCCTTGAAGAGCAGTACTTC
TRBD1	TRBV27	TRBJ1-1	many	CASKGGQGRAFF	TGTGCCAGCAAAGGAGGACAGGGGAGAGCTTTCTTT
-	TRBV24-1	TRBJ1-2	-	CATSDSGAGYTF	TGTGCCACCAGTGATTCCGGGGCTGGCTACACCTTC
-	TRBV28	TRBJ2-7	many	CASKGEGASYEQYF	TGTGCCAGTAAGGGGGAGGGGGCCTCCTACGAGCAGTACTTC
-	TRBV2	TRBJ2-7	many	CASSEAASPGEQYF	TGTGCCAGCAGTGAAGCCGCGAGTCCTGGTGAGCAGTACTTC
-	TRBV15	TRBJ2-6	many	CATSRDTGTGANVLTF	TGTGCCACCAGCAGAGACACAGGGACTGGGGCCAACGTCCTGACTTTC
TRBD1	TRBV27	TRBJ2-7	many	CASSSGTGGKEQYF	TGTGCCAGCAGTTCTGGGACAGGGGGCAAAGAGCAGTACTTC
-	TRBV20-1	TRBJ2-5	many	CSATEGGSVRTQYF	TGCAGTGCTACGGAGGGAGGAAGCGTTAGGACCCAGTACTTC
TRBD1	TRBV6-5	TRBJ1-5	many	CASSRTGGGGNQPQHF	TGTGCCAGCAGTAGGACAGGGGGGGGAGGCAATCAGCCCCAGCATTTT
TRBD1	TRBV12-3/TRBV12-4	TRBJ1-3	many	CASSFQGTVLSGNTIYF	TGTGCCAGCAGTTTCCAGGGGACAGTCCTCTCTGGAAACACCATATATTTT
TRBD1	TRBV12-3/TRBV12-4	TRBJ2-7	many	CASSWDRVAEQYF	TGTGCCAGCAGTTGGGACAGGGTGGCCGAGCAGTACTTC
-	TRBV28	TRBJ2-7	many	CASGRARGEQYF	TGTGCCAGCGGGCGGGCTAGGGGCGAGCAGTACTTC
-	TRBV6-1	TRBJ2-5	many	CASSETEETQYF	TGTGCCAGCAGTGAAACGGAAGAGACCCAGTACTTC
-	TRBV24-1	TRBJ1-3	many	CAPATWGGVYTIYF	TGTGCCCCCGCGACCTGGGGTGGCGTGTACACCATATATTTT
TRBD2	TRBV7-2	TRBJ2-7	few	CASSELAGVQYF	TGTGCCAGCAGCGAACTAGCGGGCGTACAGTACTTC
TRBD1	TRBV29-1	TRBJ2-7	many	CSVGTGDGYEQYF	TGCAGCGTAGGCACAGGGGACGGCTACGAGCAGTACTTC
-	TRBV7-6	TRBJ2-7	many	CASSMSRTSSYEQYF	TGTGCCAGCAGCATGAGCCGGACAAGTTCCTACGAGCAGTACTTC
TRBD1	TRBV6-5	TRBJ2-2	few	CASSYGRGPTNTGELFF	TGTGCCAGCAGTTATGGTAGGGGGCCGACGAACACCGGGGAGCTGTTTTTT